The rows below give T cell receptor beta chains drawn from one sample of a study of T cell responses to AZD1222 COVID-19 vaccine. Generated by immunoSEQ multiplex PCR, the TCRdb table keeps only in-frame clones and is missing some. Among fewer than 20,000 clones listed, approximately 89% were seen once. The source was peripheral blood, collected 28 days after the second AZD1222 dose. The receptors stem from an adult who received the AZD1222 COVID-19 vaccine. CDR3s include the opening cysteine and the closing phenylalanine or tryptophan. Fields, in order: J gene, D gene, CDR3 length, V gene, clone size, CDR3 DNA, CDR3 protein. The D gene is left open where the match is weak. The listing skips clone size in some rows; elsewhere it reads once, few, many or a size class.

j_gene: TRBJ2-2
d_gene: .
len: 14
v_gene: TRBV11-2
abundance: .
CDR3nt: TGTGCCAGCAGCTTAATCACGGACACCGGGGAGCTGTTTTTT
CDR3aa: CASSLITDTGELFF

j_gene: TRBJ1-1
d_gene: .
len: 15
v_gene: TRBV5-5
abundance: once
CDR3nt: TGTGCCAGCAGCCTAGTGGGGACCTTGAACACTGAAGCTTTCTTT
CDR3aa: CASSLVGTLNTEAFF

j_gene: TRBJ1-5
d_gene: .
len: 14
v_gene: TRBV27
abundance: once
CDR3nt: TGTGCCAGCAGTTCGGGATTTAGCAATCAGCCCCAGCATTTT
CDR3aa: CASSSGFSNQPQHF

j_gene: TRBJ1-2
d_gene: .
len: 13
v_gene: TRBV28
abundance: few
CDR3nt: TGTGCCTGCCCCGGGGACTTGGGTCGTGGCTACACCTTC
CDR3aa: CACPGDLGRGYTF

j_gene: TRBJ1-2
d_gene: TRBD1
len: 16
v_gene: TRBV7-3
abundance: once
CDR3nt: TGTGCCAGCAGCCAGGGCCCACAGGGGGTACCGTATGGCTACACCTTC
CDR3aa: CASSQGPQGVPYGYTF

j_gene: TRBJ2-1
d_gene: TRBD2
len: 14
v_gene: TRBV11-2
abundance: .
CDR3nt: TGTGCCAGCAGCTGGGGACTAGCGGGCAATGAGCAGTTCTTC
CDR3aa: CASSWGLAGNEQFF

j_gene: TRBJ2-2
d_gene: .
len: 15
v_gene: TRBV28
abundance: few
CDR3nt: TGTGCCAGCACCTCGAGAGGGGTGATCACCGGGGAGCTGTTTTTT
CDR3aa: CASTSRGVITGELFF

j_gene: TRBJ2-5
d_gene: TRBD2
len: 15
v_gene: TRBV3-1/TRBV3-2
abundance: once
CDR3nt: TGTGCCAGCAGCCTTCAGCGGGGGGATCGACAGACCCAGTACTTC
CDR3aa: CASSLQRGDRQTQYF

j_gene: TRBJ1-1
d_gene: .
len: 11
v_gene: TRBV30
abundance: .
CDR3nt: TGTGCCTGCCTACAGAACACTGAAGCTTTCTTT
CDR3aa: CACLQNTEAFF

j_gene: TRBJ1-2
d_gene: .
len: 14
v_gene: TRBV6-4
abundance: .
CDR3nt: TGTGCCAGCAGTGAGCGTGTACTTAACTATGGCTACACCTTC
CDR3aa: CASSERVLNYGYTF

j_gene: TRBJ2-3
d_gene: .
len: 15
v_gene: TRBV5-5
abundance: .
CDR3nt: TGTGCCAGCAGCTTTGCTAACCCCCGTGCAGATACGCAGTATTTT
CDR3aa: CASSFANPRADTQYF

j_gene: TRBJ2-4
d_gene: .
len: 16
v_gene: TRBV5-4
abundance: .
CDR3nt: TGTGCCAGCAGCTTGAGGGGGGATCTAGCTAAAAACATTCAGTACTTC
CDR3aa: CASSLRGDLAKNIQYF

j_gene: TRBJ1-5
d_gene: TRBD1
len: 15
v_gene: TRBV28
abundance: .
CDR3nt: TGTGCCAGCAGACCAACAGGGGGCGGGAGTCAGCCCCAGCATTTT
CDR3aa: CASRPTGGGSQPQHF

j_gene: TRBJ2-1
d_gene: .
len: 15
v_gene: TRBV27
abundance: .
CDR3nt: TGTGCCAGCAGTCCAGGGACTCCCGGAAGATTTGAGCAGTTCTTC
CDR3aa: CASSPGTPGRFEQFF

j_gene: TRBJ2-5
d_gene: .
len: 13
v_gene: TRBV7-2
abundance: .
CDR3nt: TGTGCCAGCAGCTCCGACAGCCAAGAGACCCAGTACTTC
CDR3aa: CASSSDSQETQYF

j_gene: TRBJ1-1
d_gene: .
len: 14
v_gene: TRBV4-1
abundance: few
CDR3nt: TGCGCCAGCAGCCAAATGGGGGGGGGAACTGAAGCTTTCTTT
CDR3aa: CASSQMGGGTEAFF

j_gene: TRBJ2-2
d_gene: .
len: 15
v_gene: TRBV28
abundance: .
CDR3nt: TGTGCCAGCAGTTTAAGTCCCCAGGGCACCGGGGAGCTGTTTTTT
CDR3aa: CASSLSPQGTGELFF

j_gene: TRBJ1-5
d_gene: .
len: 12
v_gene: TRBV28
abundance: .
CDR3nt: TGTGCTACTCGGGCGGGGGATCAGCCCCAGCATTTT
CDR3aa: CATRAGDQPQHF

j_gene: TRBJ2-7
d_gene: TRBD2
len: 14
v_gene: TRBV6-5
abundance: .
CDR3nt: TGTGCCAGCGGCCGGGGGGAGGGGTTCTCCGAGCAGTACTTC
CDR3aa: CASGRGEGFSEQYF

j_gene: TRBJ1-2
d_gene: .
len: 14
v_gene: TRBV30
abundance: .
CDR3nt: TGTGCCTGGAGTGTAGGGATTTGGGGCCGTGGCTACACCTTC
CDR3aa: CAWSVGIWGRGYTF

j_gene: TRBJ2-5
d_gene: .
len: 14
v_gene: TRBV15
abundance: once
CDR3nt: TGTGCCACCAGCAGGAATCGGGGAGGTGAGACCCAGTACTTC
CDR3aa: CATSRNRGGETQYF

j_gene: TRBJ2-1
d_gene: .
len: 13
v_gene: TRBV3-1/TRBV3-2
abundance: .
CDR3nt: TGTGCCAGCACTTCACAGGAGTACAATGAGCAGTTCTTC
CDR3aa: CASTSQEYNEQFF

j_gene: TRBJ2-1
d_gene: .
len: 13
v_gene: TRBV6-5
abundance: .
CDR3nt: TGTGCCAGCAGACACAGGGTTTACAATGAGCAGTTCTTC
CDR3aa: CASRHRVYNEQFF

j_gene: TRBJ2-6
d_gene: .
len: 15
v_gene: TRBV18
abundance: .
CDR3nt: TGTGCCAGCTCACCCCGGCGCGCTGGGGCCAACGTCCTGACTTTC
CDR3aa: CASSPRRAGANVLTF

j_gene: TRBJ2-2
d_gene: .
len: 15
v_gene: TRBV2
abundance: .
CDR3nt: TGTGCCAGCAGTAACCGGGACTGGAACACCGGGGAGCTGTTTTTT
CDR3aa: CASSNRDWNTGELFF

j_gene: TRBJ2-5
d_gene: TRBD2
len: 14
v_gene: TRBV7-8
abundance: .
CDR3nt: TGTGCCAGCAGCTCCACTAGCGGGGGACAAGGCCAGTACTTC
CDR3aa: CASSSTSGGQGQYF

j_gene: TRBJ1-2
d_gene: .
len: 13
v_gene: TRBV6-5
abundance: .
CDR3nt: TGTGCCAGCAGTTATCCGGGGTTATACGGCTACACCTTC
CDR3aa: CASSYPGLYGYTF

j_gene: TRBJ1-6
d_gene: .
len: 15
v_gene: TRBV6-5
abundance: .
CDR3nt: TGTGCCAGCAGTTTCGGCAGCTCCTATAATTCACCCCTCCACTTT
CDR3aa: CASSFGSSYNSPLHF

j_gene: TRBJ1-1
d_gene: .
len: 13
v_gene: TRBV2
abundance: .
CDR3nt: TGTGCCAGCAGTGGGACTTTGAACACTGAAGCTTTCTTT
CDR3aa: CASSGTLNTEAFF

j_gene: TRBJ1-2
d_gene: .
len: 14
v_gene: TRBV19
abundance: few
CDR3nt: TGTGCCAGTCGATTCCCGCGGGGCAACTATGGCTACACCTTC
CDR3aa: CASRFPRGNYGYTF

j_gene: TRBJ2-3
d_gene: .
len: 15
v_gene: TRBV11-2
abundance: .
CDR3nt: TGTGCCAGCAGCTTAGGGACACCCACCACAGATACGCAGTATTTT
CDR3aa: CASSLGTPTTDTQYF

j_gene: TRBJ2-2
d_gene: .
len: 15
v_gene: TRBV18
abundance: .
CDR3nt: TGTGCCAGCTCACCACAAGGGGCGTTCGCCGGGGAGCTGTTTTTT
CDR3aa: CASSPQGAFAGELFF

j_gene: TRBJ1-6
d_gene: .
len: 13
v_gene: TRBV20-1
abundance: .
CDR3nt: TGCAGTGCTAGTGTGACAGTTAATTCACCCCTCCACTTT
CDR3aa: CSASVTVNSPLHF